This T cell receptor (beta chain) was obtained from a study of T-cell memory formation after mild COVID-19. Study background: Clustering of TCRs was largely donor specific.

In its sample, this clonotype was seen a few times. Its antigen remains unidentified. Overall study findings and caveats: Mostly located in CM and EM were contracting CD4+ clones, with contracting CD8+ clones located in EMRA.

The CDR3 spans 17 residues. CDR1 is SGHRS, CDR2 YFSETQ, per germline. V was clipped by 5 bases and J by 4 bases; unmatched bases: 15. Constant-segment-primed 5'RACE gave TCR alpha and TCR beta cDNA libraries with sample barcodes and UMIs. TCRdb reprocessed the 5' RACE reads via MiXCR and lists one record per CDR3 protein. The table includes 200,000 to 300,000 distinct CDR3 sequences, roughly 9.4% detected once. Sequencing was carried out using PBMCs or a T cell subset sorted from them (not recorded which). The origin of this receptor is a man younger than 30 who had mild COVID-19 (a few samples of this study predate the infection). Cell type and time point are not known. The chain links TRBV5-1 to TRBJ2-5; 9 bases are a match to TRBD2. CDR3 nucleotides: TGCGCCAGCAGACCAGGTTTGCGGGGGGGCGGAGGAGAGACCCAGTACTTC. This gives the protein CASRPGLRGGGGETQYF.